What follows are 27 T cell receptor beta chains derived from one specimen sequenced in a study of T-cell memory formation after mild COVID-19. TCRdb used MiXCR to reprocess the 5' RACE reads, holding one entry per CDR3 protein. The sample includes under 200,000 distinct CDR3 sequences, roughly 12% of them seen just once. The sample consisted of PBMCs or a T cell subset sorted from them (not recorded which). The source of these receptors is a man aged 18 to 29 who had mild COVID-19 (a few samples of this study predate the infection). Cell type and time point are not known.

A few counts support this clonotype. The rearrangement uses TRBV9 and TRBJ1-1, with D unresolved. CDR1 SGDLS and CDR2 YYNGEE come from the germline V gene. This CDR3 region has 16 residues. Trimming cost V 4 bases and J 3 bases, with 19 bases left between them. This CDR3 is CASSPQEGQSHTEAFF. In DNA form, the CDR3 reads TGTGCCAGCAGCCCCCAGGAGGGTCAGAGTCACACTGAAGCTTTCTTT.

The gene calls are TRBV2 and TRBJ2-7; D might be TRBD1 or TRBD2, each matching 5 bases. Trimming removed 2 bases at V and 11 bases at J, with 10 bases between. The CDR3 contains 11 residues. The germline gives CDR1 SNHLY, CDR2 FYNNEI. CDR3 region: CASSESQGEYF. The CDR3 nucleotides are TGTGCCAGCAGTGAATCGCAGGGAGAGTACTTC. The full variable domain, with the rest looked up from reference TRBV2 and TRBJ2-7, is EPEVTQTPSHQVTQMGQEVILRCVPISNHLYFYWYRQILGQKVEFLVSFYNNEISEKSEIFDDQFSVERPDGSNFTLKIRSTKLEDSAMYFCASSESQGEYFGPGTRLTVT.

The chain couples TRBV29-1 to TRBJ2-7; D perhaps matches TRBD1 (6 bases). CDR3 length: 15 amino acids. The V gene lost 4 bases and the J gene lost 3 bases, with 19 bases spanning the gap. Germline-derived CDR1 and CDR2 are SQVTM and ANQGSEA. The CDR3 DNA is TGCAGCGTTGGAAGGGGGAGTTTATGGGGCTACGAGCAGTACTTC. Its translation is CSVGRGSLWGYEQYF.

The sample holds a few counts of this clonotype. The CDR3 is CASSRATNEKLFF. The CDR3 DNA sequence: TGTGCCAGCAGCAGGGCAACTAATGAAAAACTGTTTTTT. The V and J genes are TRBV11-1 and TRBJ1-4, with D unresolved. The CDR3 covers 13 residues. The ends were cut back, 5 bases at V and 0 bases at J, with 4 bases in the middle. From germline, CDR1 is SGHAT and CDR2 FQDESV (reference sequence).

CDR3 coding DNA: TGTGCCAGCAGTCCCCCGGGTGCTGGAAACACCATATATTTT. Encoded protein: CASSPPGAGNTIYF. The chain couples TRBV6-5 to TRBJ1-3, with unresolved D. Trimming removed 5 bases at V and 2 bases at J, with 10 bases between. The germline CDR1 and CDR2 sequences are MNHEY and SVGAGI. The CDR3 loop spans 14 amino acids.

CDR3 in DNA: TGTGCCAGCATTCGACCCGGGCCCTACGAGCAGTACGTC. Encoded protein: CASIRPGPYEQYV. V is TRBV21-1 and J is TRBJ2-7; the D call in the table, TRBD1, was not verified against the DNA. TRBV21-1 is described as a pseudogene. The CDR3 is made up of 13 amino acids.

This clonotype appeared many times. The gene calls are TRBV12-3 or TRBV12-4 and TRBJ1-6, with unresolved D. The CDR3 has 16 residues. V was clipped by 4 bases and J by 0 bases, with 10 bases between them. The CDR3 bases are TGTGCCAGCAGTTCCGGCGGATTCTCCTATAATTCACCCCTCCACTTT. Translating gives CASSSGGFSYNSPLHF.

The chain carries TRBV19 and TRBJ1-1; unclear D gene. In germline, CDR1 is LNHDA, CDR2 SQIVND (reference sequence). The CDR3 runs 15 residues. V was clipped by 1 base and J by 3 bases, with 12 bases between them. CDR3 loop: CASSIVSEGDTEAFF. The CDR3 DNA is TGTGCCAGTAGTATAGTATCGGAGGGAGACACTGAAGCTTTCTTT. Using reference TRBV19 and TRBJ1-1 for the parts outside the CDR3, the full variable domain is DGGITQSPKYLFRKEGQNVTLSCEQNLNHDAMYWYRQDPGQGLRLIYYSQIVNDFQKGDIAEGYSVSREKKESFPLTVTSAQKNPTAFYLCASSIVSEGDTEAFFGQGTRLTVV.

This clonotype was seen a handful of times. The rearrangement links TRBV28 to TRBJ2-7; 7 bases match TRBD2. V dropped 7 bases and J dropped 2; count of bases not matched to a gene: 5. Germline CDR1 is MDHEN and CDR2 is SYDVKM. The CDR3 has 13 amino acids. The CDR3 protein is CASKSGGPYEQYV. CDR3 bases: TGTGCCAGCAAGTCGGGGGGACCCTACGAGCAGTACGTC.

This chain joins TRBV9 and TRBJ2-1; 11 bases are shared with TRBD1. Germline V lookup: CDR1 SGDLS, CDR2 YYNGEE. The junction had 3 bases not matched to a gene; V was cut back by 3 bases and J by 7 bases. This CDR3 has 14 residues. In nucleotides, the CDR3 is TGTGCCAGCAGCGGCGGACAGGGGGCTAATGAGCAGTTCTTC. It yields the protein CASSGGQGANEQFF.

This clonotype was observed a handful of times. An end of the junction does not agree with germline; a read error may underlie this. This rearrangement joins TRBV5-6 to TRBJ1-1; possibly TRBD1 for D (6 bases). Germline V CDR1 and CDR2: SGHDT, YYEEEE. The CDR3 sequence is 16 residues long. CDR3 residues: CSSSYGGPLRNTEAFF. The CDR3 region has the DNA TGTTCCAGCAGCTATGGGGGCCCCCTCAGGAACACTGAAGCTTTCTTT.

J is TRBJ2-3 and V is TRBV5-1; 8 nucleotides line up with TRBD2. Germline values: CDR1 SGHRS, CDR2 YFSETQ. This CDR3 has 16 amino acids. Germline trimming cut 0 bases from V and 1 base from J; bases unmatched to any gene: 4. As DNA, the CDR3 is TGCGCCAGCAGCTTGGCCCGAGCGGGGGGCACAGATACGCAGTATTTT. Translating gives CASSLARAGGTDTQYF.

This clonotype turned up a few times. This chain uses TRBV7-2 with TRBJ2-4; D uncertain. Germline V CDR1 and CDR2: SGHTA, FQGNSA. Deletions cut 1 base from V and 1 base from J, with 5 bases between. The CDR3 has 14 amino acids. The CDR3 here is CASSLGSAKNIQYF. CDR3 DNA: TGTGCCAGCAGCTTAGGGTCTGCCAAAAACATTCAGTACTTC.

The V and J genes are TRBV5-5 and TRBJ1-6, with D possibly matching TRBD1 (5 bases). V was clipped by 0 bases and J by 10 bases, with 8 bases between them. The CDR3 is 13 residues long. From germline, CDR1 is SGHKS and CDR2 YYEKEE (reference sequence). The CDR3 DNA reads TGTGCCAGCAGCTTGGAATGGGGGTCACCCCTCCACTTT. Its translation is CASSLEWGSPLHF.

This clonotype was found a few times. The J gene is TRBJ2-3, the V gene TRBV20-1; a weak D match, TRBD1 (6 bases). The CDR3 contains 15 residues. Trimming stripped 3 bases from V and 2 bases from J, with 15 bases between. The germline V gene has CDR1 DFQATT and CDR2 SNEGSKA (reference sequence). The chain's CDR3 is CSASSSQGFTDTQYF. The CDR3 DNA reads TGCAGTGCTAGCTCAAGTCAGGGGTTCACAGATACGCAGTATTTT.

The genes are TRBV29-1 and TRBJ2-3; the D is unclear. CDR1 is SQVTM and CDR2 is ANQGSEA in the germline V gene. The CDR3 sequence is 16 residues long. V lost 4 bases and J 0 bases, leaving 17 bases between the germline ends. This CDR3 is CSVAPAPGRSTDTQYF. CDR3 sequence (DNA): TGCAGCGTTGCTCCTGCCCCCGGGCGAAGCACAGATACGCAGTATTTT.

This rearrangement joins TRBV24-1 to TRBJ1-2, with no clear D. The germline V gene has CDR1 KGHDR and CDR2 SFDVKD. There are 12 residues in the CDR3. The V and J ends lost 2 bases and 8 bases respectively, with 8 bases between them. The CDR3 spells CATSDWVGGYTF. In nucleotides, the CDR3 is TGTGCCACCAGTGATTGGGTGGGCGGCTACACCTTC.

The chain recombines TRBV20-1 with TRBJ2-3; 12 positions agree with TRBD2. This CDR3 has 16 amino acids. From germline, CDR1 is DFQATT and CDR2 SNEGSKA (reference sequence). V lost 6 bases, J lost 4 bases, and 11 bases stayed unmatched. The CDR3 nucleotides read TGCAGTGCCACAAGGGTGGCTAGCGGGGGGGCAGATACGCAGTATTTT. Its protein product is CSATRVASGGADTQYF.

The chain links TRBV6-2 or TRBV6-3 to TRBJ2-1, with 9 bases lining up with TRBD2. Germline V gene lookup returns CDR1 MNHEY and CDR2 SVGEGT. Unmatched junction bases numbered 7, after V lost 4 bases and J lost 0 bases. The CDR3 length is 17 residues. This chain's CDR3 is CASSWVAGAPSYNEQFF. CDR3 nucleotides: TGTGCCAGCAGTTGGGTAGCGGGGGCCCCCTCCTACAATGAGCAGTTCTTC.

In this sample, this clonotype turned up many times. The rearrangement joins TRBV4-2 to TRBJ2-3; a weak D match, TRBD2 (7 bases). From germline, CDR1 is LGHNA and CDR2 YNFKEQ. Trimming took off 6 bases at V and 2 bases at J, with 18 bases between the two ends. The CDR3 has 16 residues. The CDR3 nucleotides are TGTGCCAGCAGGGACGGCGGGGGCCTCCTCACAGATACGCAGTATTTT. Protein sequence: CASRDGGGLLTDTQYF.

The J gene is TRBJ1-5, the V gene TRBV2, with D perhaps TRBD1 (5 bases). Germline V gene lookup returns CDR1 SNHLY and CDR2 FYNNEI. V dropped 4 bases and J dropped 3 bases, with 13 bases sitting between them. The CDR3 runs to 15 residues. CDR3 in DNA: TGTGCCAGCAGTGGGGGACGAAGGGACAATCAGCCCCAGCATTTT. It is translated as CASSGGRRDNQPQHF.

V and J are TRBV4-1 and TRBJ1-2; D might be TRBD1 (6 bases). V was shortened by 0 bases and J by 2 bases, with 13 bases between the two germline ends. Germline-derived CDR1 and CDR2 are MGHRA and YSYEKL. This CDR3 contains 16 residues. The DNA for the CDR3 is TGCGCCAGCAGCCAAGATGGAGGGGGAGGAAACTATGGCTACACCTTC. This encodes CASSQDGGGGNYGYTF.

This clonotype was recorded a few times. The V and J genes are TRBV5-1 and TRBJ1-3; 8 bases match TRBD1. V trimming: 1 base; J trimming: 3 bases; junction bases outside the gene matches: 6. CDR3 size: 16 residues. In germline, CDR1 is SGHRS, CDR2 YFSETQ. Here the CDR3 reads CASSLSGGAYGNTIYF. The CDR3 coding sequence is TGCGCCAGCAGCTTGTCAGGGGGCGCTTATGGAAACACCATATATTTT.

The chain joins TRBV5-1 to TRBJ1-4; D call uncertain. Looked up from germline, CDR1 is SGHRS and CDR2 is YFSETQ. Trimming stripped 0 bases from V and 8 bases from J, with 8 bases between. This CDR3 has 13 amino acids. This CDR3 is CASSLAPGEKLFF. The CDR3 nucleotides are TGCGCCAGCAGCTTGGCCCCCGGGGAAAAACTGTTTTTT. The whole variable domain, remainder taken from reference TRBV5-1 and TRBJ1-4, is KAGVTQTPRYLIKTRGQQVTLSCSPISGHRSVSWYQQTPGQGLQFLFEYFSETQRNKGNFPGRFSGRQFSNSRSEMNVSTLELGDSALYLCASSLAPGEKLFFGSGTQLSVL.

The genes are TRBV15 and TRBJ1-2, with no clear D. V gave up 5 bases and J gave up 4 bases, with 11 bases separating them. The germline gives CDR1 LNHNV, CDR2 YYDKDF (reference sequence). The CDR3 is made up of 13 amino acids. CDR3 in DNA: TGTGCCACCAGCTGGGATATATCCTATGGCTACACCTTC. Amino acid sequence: CATSWDISYGYTF.

The V and J genes are TRBV19 and TRBJ1-1; D remains unclear. Germline V gene data show CDR1 as LNHDA and CDR2 as SQIVND (reference sequence). This CDR3 is 14 amino acids long. Trimming stripped 7 bases from V and 6 bases from J, with 18 bases between. CDR3 amino acids: CASTKTDRTSEAFF. The CDR3 DNA follows: TGTGCCAGTACCAAAACCGACCGAACTTCTGAAGCTTTCTTT.

V usage is TRBV27 and J usage is TRBJ2-4; possibly TRBD2 for D (7 bases). The V end lost 6 bases, the J end lost 6 bases, and 18 bases lay between the germline ends. The CDR3 is made up of 15 amino acids. CDR1 MNHEY and CDR2 SMNVEV come from the germline V gene (reference sequence). The CDR3: CASRPNREGGNIQYF. CDR3 coding DNA: TGTGCCAGCAGGCCCAACAGGGAGGGGGGAAACATTCAGTACTTC.